This entry lists 16 T cell receptor beta chains sequenced from one sample in a study of shared clonotypes between healthy human individuals. The data were produced by immunoSEQ multiplex PCR, yet TCRdb's version contains in-frame clones alone and is incomplete. The table lists about 470,000 clones, roughly 77% of them singletons. The sample was PBMCs. Receptor source: a woman between 35 and 50 years old in good health. Some clones in this sample may be carry-over from other donors' samples.

The V call is TRBV9, the J call TRBJ2-3; 7 bases are shared with TRBD2. The germline V gene encodes CDR1 SGDLS and CDR2 YYNGEE. V trimming: 9 bases; J trimming: 4 bases; junction bases outside the gene matches: 8. This CDR3 contains 13 residues. CDR3 amino acids: CANPRGFADTQYF. CDR3 bases: TGTGCCAACCCGCGGGGGTTCGCAGATACGCAGTATTTT.

The V and J genes are TRBV14 and TRBJ2-3; 9 bases align to TRBD2. CDR1 is SGHDN and CDR2 is FVKESK in the germline V gene. Losses at the gene ends were 1 base for V and 4 bases for J; bases not matched to a gene: 9. There are 17 residues in the CDR3. The CDR3 loop reads CASSQARTSVSADTQYF. The CDR3 bases are TGTGCCAGCAGCCAAGCCCGGACTAGCGTCTCGGCAGATACGCAGTATTTT.

The chain has TRBV5-1 and TRBJ2-3; 9 bases align to TRBD2. The ends lost 7 bases at V and 1 base at J; junction bases unmatched: 13. The germline CDR1 and CDR2 sequences are SGHRS and YFSETQ. This CDR3 has 17 residues. DNA of the CDR3: TGCGCCAGCTTGGGGGCGTGGCGGGAGGGCCGCACAGATACGCAGTATTTT. Residues: CASLGAWREGRTDTQYF.

Note on this clone: This CDR3 fails to terminate in the conserved phenylalanine or tryptophan, so it likely reflects a read error. The limits of the CDR3 on the DNA are not certain, so only TCRdb's listed CDR3 is given. J is TRBJ1-3 and V is TRBV27; the D call in the table, TRBD1, was not verified against the DNA. Germline CDR1 reads MNHEY; CDR2 reads SMNVEV (reference sequence). The CDR3 has 10 residues if both end residues are counted. Here the CDR3 reads CASSTRDRGV.

The gene calls are TRBV7-2 and TRBJ2-7; D not resolved. The V gene lost 2 bases and the J gene lost 0 bases, with 8 bases spanning the gap. Germline CDR1 is SGHTA and CDR2 is FQGNSA. The CDR3 is made up of 14 amino acids. CDR3 DNA sequence: TGTGCCAGCAGCTTATATGTGAGCTCCTACGAGCAGTACTTC. This translates into CASSLYVSSYEQYF.

The chain couples TRBV19 to TRBJ2-5; perhaps TRBD2 as D (7 bases). This CDR3 spans 14 amino acids. CDR1 is LNHDA, CDR2 SQIVND, per germline (reference sequence). V lost 6 bases, J lost 4 bases, and 15 bases lay in between. The CDR3 region has the DNA TGTGCCAGTAGACCTACGGGGGGCCGAGAGACCCAGTACTTC. Protein sequence: CASRPTGGRETQYF.

This clone was seen more than once but under ten times. The chain links TRBV6-5 to TRBJ2-2; no firm D call. CDR3 length: 13 amino acids. V was shortened by 6 bases and J by 2 bases, with 7 bases between the two germline ends. Germline CDR1 and CDR2: MNHEY and SVGAGI. In DNA, the CDR3 is TGTGCCAGCAGGGCCCACAACACCGGGGAGCTGTTTTTT. It codes for CASRAHNTGELFF.

A few counts support this clone. The chain links TRBV7-8 to TRBJ1-1; no clear D. This CDR3 contains 14 residues. Looked up from germline, CDR1 is SGHVS and CDR2 is FQNEAQ. V lost 4 bases and J 3 bases, leaving 12 bases between the germline ends. The CDR3 DNA sequence: TGTGCCAGCAGCTGGAGTGGGTTGGACACTGAAGCTTTCTTT. Protein sequence: CASSWSGLDTEAFF.

This clone was seen a few times. The chain carries TRBV19 and TRBJ1-1; unclear D gene. Deletions cut 7 bases from V and 2 bases from J, with 11 bases between. Germline CDR1 LNHDA, CDR2 SQIVND (reference sequence). This CDR3 comprises 13 residues. Written as DNA, the CDR3 is TGTGCCAGTATGGTAAGACTAAACACTGAAGCTTTCTTT. Amino acids: CASMVRLNTEAFF. Based on the CDR3 plus reference TRBV19 and TRBJ1-1, the full variable domain is DGGITQSPKYLFRKEGQNVTLSCEQNLNHDAMYWYRQDPGQGLRLIYYSQIVNDFQKGDIAEGYSVSREKKESFPLTVTSAQKNPTAFYLCASMVRLNTEAFFGQGTRLTVV.

This chain's CDR3 is CASSTGGGEGETQYF. The CDR3 bases are TGTGCCAGTAGTACGGGCGGAGGAGAGGGAGAGACCCAGTACTTC. The V and J genes are TRBV19 and TRBJ2-5, with D perhaps matching TRBD2 (5 bases). Trimming removed 4 bases from V and 4 bases from J, with 16 bases in between. The CDR3 sequence is 15 residues long. Per the germline V gene, CDR1 is LNHDA and CDR2 is SQIVND (reference sequence).

The V gene is TRBV4-3, the J gene TRBJ2-5, with 10 bases aligning to TRBD2. Germline V gives CDR1 LGHNA, CDR2 YSLEER. After removal of 3 bases from V and 1 base from J, the junction contained 8 bases not matched to a gene. The CDR3 contains 17 residues. The CDR3 sequence is CASSQGSSGRGQETQYF. The CDR3 DNA reads as TGCGCCAGCAGCCAGGGGTCTAGCGGGAGAGGCCAAGAGACCCAGTACTTC.

The rearrangement links TRBV15 to TRBJ2-1; possible D gene TRBD2, 5 bases. The V and J ends lost 6 bases and 3 bases respectively, with 12 bases between them. Germline loops: CDR1 LNHNV, CDR2 YYDKDF (reference sequence). CDR3 length equals 14 residues. In DNA form, the CDR3 reads TGTGCCACCAGTCTAGGAGGAGTCTACAATGAGCAGTTCTTC. Translation gives CATSLGGVYNEQFF.

The rearrangement uses TRBV19 and TRBJ1-5, with 8 bases fitting TRBD1. The germline V gene has CDR1 LNHDA and CDR2 SQIVND (reference sequence). Unmatched junction bases numbered 6, after V lost 2 bases and J lost 6 bases. This CDR3 region has 15 residues. The CDR3 DNA reads TGTGCCAGTAGTATATCGGGACAGGCCACTCAGCCCCAGCATTTT. It encodes CASSISGQATQPQHF.

This chain connects TRBV6-6 to TRBJ1-5; 8 bases are shared with TRBD1. This CDR3 has 14 residues. CDR1 is MNHNY and CDR2 is SVGAGI in the germline V gene (reference sequence). V dropped 6 bases and J dropped 3; count of bases not matched to a gene: 4. The CDR3 DNA follows: TGTGCCAGCAGCAAACAGGGGGACAATCAGCCCCAGCATTTT. Its translation is CASSKQGDNQPQHF.

The rearrangement uses TRBV30 and TRBJ2-1; D is unresolved. The CDR3 totals 12 residues. Germline CDR1 is GTSNPN and CDR2 is SVGIG (reference sequence). Trimming removed 0 bases from V and 9 bases from J, with 9 bases in between. The CDR3 spells CAWSVQGIEQFF. The CDR3 DNA is TGTGCCTGGAGTGTACAAGGGATTGAGCAGTTCTTC.

This clone has a handful of counts. This rearrangement joins TRBV19 to TRBJ1-4; the match to TRBD1 covers 9 bases. The CDR3 totals 15 residues. In germline, CDR1 is LNHDA, CDR2 SQIVND (reference sequence). The V segment lost 8 bases and the J segment 5 bases; nucleotides outside the gene matches: 9. The CDR3 DNA follows: TGTGCCAGTCGGGACAGGGAGTCCCCGAATGAAAAACTGTTTTTT. It yields the protein CASRDRESPNEKLFF.